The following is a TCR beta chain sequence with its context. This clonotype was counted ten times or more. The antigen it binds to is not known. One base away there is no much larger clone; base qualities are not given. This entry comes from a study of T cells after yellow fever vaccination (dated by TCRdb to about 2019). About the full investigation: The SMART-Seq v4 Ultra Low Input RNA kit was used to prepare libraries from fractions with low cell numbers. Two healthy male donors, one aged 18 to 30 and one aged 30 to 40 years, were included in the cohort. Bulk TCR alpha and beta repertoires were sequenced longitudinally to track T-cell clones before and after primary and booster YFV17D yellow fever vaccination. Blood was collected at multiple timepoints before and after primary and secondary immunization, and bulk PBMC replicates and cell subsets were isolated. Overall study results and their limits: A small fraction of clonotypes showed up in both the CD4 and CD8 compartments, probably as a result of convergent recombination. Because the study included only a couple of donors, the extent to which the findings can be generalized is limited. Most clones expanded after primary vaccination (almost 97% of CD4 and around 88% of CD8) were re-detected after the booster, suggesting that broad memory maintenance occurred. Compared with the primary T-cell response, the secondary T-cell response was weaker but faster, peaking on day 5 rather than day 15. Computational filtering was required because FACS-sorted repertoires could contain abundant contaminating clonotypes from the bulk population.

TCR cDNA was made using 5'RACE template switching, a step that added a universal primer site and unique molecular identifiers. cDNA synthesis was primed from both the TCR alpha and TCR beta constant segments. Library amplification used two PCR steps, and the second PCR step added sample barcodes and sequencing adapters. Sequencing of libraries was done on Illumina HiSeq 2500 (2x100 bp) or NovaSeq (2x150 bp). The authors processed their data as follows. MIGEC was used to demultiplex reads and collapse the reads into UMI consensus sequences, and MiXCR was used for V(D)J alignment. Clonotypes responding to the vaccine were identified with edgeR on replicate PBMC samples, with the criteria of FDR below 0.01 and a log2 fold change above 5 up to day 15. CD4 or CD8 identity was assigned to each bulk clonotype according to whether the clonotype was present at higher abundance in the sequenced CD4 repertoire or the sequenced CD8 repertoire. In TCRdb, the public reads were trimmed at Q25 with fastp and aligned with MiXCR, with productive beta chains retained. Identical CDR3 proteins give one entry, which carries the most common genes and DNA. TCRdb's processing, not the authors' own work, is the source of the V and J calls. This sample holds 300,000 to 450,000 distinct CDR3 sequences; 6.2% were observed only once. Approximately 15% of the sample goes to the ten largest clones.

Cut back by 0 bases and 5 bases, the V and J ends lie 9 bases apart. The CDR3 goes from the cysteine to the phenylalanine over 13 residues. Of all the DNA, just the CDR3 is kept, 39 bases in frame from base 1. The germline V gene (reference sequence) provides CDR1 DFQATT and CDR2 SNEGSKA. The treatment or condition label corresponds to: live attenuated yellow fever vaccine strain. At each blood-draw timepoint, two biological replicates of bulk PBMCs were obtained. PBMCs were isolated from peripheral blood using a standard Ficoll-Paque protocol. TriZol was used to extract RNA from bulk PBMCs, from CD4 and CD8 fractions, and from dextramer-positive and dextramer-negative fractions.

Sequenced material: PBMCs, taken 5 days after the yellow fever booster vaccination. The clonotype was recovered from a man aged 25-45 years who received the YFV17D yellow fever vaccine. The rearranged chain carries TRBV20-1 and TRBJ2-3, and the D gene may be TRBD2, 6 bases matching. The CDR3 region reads CSAREAGRDTQYF. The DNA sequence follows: TGCAGTGCTAGAGAGGCCGGGAGAGATACGCAGTATTTT.